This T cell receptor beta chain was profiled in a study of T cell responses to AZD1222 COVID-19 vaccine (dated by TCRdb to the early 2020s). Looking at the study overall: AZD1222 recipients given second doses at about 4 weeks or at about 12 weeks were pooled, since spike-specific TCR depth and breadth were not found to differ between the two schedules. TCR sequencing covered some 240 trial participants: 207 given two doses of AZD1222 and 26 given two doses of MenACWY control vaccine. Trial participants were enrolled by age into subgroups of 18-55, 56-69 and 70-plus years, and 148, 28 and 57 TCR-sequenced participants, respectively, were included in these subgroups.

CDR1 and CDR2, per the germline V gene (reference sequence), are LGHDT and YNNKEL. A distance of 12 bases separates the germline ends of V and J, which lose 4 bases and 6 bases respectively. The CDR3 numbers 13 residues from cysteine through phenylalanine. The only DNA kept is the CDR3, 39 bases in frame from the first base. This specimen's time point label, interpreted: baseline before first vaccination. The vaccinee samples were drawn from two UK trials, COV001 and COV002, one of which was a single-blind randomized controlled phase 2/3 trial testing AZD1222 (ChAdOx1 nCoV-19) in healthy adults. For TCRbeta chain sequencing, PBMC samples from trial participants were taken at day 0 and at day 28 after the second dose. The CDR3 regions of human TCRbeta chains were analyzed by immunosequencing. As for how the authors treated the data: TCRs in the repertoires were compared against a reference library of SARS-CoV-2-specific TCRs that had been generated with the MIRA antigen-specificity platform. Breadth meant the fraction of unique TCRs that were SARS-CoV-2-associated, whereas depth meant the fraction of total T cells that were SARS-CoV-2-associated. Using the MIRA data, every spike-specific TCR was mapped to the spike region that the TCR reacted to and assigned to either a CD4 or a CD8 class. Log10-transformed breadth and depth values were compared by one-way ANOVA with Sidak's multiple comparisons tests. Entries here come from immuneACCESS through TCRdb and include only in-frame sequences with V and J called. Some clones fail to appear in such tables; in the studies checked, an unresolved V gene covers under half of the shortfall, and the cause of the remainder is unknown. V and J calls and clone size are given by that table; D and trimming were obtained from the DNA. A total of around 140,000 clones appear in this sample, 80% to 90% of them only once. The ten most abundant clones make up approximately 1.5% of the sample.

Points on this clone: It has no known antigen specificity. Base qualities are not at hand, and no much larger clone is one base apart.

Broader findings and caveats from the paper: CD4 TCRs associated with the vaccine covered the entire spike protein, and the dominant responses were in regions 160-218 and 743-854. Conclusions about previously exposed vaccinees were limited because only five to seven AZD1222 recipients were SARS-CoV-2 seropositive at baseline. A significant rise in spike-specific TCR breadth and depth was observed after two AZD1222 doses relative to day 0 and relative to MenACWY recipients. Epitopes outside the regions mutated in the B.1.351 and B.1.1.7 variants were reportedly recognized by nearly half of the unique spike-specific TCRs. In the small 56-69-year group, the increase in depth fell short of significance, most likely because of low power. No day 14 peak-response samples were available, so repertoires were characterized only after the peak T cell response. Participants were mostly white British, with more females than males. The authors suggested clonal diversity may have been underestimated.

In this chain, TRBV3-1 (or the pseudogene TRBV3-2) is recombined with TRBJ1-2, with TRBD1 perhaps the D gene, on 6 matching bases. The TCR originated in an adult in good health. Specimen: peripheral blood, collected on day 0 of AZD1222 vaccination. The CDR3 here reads CASSLTGDDGYTF. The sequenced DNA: TGTGCCAGCAGCCTGACAGGTGATGATGGCTACACCTTC.